These T cell receptor beta chains were read from a single sample in a study of regulatory T cells in long-lasting Graves disease. TCRdb ran MiXCR on the multiplex PCR reads and lists one entry per CDR3 protein. The sample yields 400,000 to 500,000 distinct CDR3 sequences, roughly 22% seen once. Sequenced here: peripheral blood mononuclear cells (PBMCs), sampled when the disease was refractory, from a patient treated with antithyroid drugs. These TCRs come from a female donor with Graves disease. Each CDR3 is given with its conserved first and last residue. D genes are given only for firm matches. The size of a clone is reported for some rows only, either as once, few or many, or as a class for expanded clones.

abundance: many; v_gene: TRBV28; d_gene: TRBD2; j_gene: TRBJ2-7; CDR3nt: TGTGCCAGCAGTTTACCGGGACTAACCTACGAGCAGTACTTC; CDR3aa: CASSLPGLTYEQYF
abundance: few; v_gene: TRBV11-2; d_gene: .; j_gene: TRBJ2-2; CDR3nt: TGTGCCAGCAGCTTACGGGGAACGGCCGGGGAGCTGTTTTTT; CDR3aa: CASSLRGTAGELFF
abundance: .; v_gene: TRBV11-2; d_gene: TRBD1; j_gene: TRBJ1-5; CDR3nt: TGTGCCAGCAGCCAGCGGGACAGGGGACCGGATAGCAATCAGCCCCAGCATTTT; CDR3aa: CASSQRDRGPDSNQPQHF
abundance: many; v_gene: TRBV19; d_gene: TRBD1; j_gene: TRBJ1-1; CDR3nt: TGTGCCAGTAGGGCCGTGGGGACAGGACCTGAAGCTTTCTTT; CDR3aa: CASRAVGTGPEAFF
abundance: many; v_gene: TRBV10-3; d_gene: .; j_gene: TRBJ2-5; CDR3nt: TGTGCCATCAGCACAGGAGGGCAAGAGACCCAGTACTTC; CDR3aa: CAISTGGQETQYF
abundance: .; v_gene: TRBV4-2; d_gene: TRBD1; j_gene: TRBJ2-5; CDR3nt: TGTGCCAGCAGCCAAGGAGAGGGACAGGGGACGAAGACCCAGTACTTC; CDR3aa: CASSQGEGQGTKTQYF
abundance: .; v_gene: TRBV6-1; d_gene: .; j_gene: TRBJ2-7; CDR3nt: TGTGCCAGTTCTTGGGGGCCCGACTCCTACGAGCAGTACTTC; CDR3aa: CASSWGPDSYEQYF
abundance: few; v_gene: TRBV27; d_gene: .; j_gene: TRBJ2-4; CDR3nt: TGTGCCAGCAGACTGGTGGTGGGGAACATTCAGTACTTC; CDR3aa: CASRLVVGNIQYF
abundance: .; v_gene: TRBV6-2/TRBV6-3; d_gene: .; j_gene: TRBJ2-5; CDR3nt: TGTGCCAGCAGTTACTCGCAAGGTGGCCAAGAGACCCAGTACTTC; CDR3aa: CASSYSQGGQETQYF
abundance: many; v_gene: TRBV20-1; d_gene: .; j_gene: TRBJ1-4; CDR3nt: TGCAGTGCTAGATCCCTAACAACTAATGAAAAACTGTTTTTT; CDR3aa: CSARSLTTNEKLFF
abundance: once; v_gene: TRBV20-1; d_gene: .; j_gene: TRBJ2-5; CDR3nt: TGCAGTGCTAGTTCGGTGCAGGGCGACCAAGAGACCCAGTACTTC; CDR3aa: CSASSVQGDQETQYF
abundance: many; v_gene: TRBV6-1; d_gene: .; j_gene: TRBJ1-2; CDR3nt: TGTGCCAGCAGTGAAGCGTTGGACAGTGGGAACTATGGCTACACCTTC; CDR3aa: CASSEALDSGNYGYTF
abundance: many; v_gene: TRBV27; d_gene: .; j_gene: TRBJ1-2; CDR3nt: TGTGCCAGCAGTTTATCGCCCCGAGGAGGCTACACCTTC; CDR3aa: CASSLSPRGGYTF
abundance: .; v_gene: TRBV4-1; d_gene: .; j_gene: TRBJ1-2; CDR3nt: TGCGCCAGCAGCCTACCAGGAAAAAACTATGGCTACACCTTC; CDR3aa: CASSLPGKNYGYTF
abundance: .; v_gene: TRBV20-1; d_gene: TRBD2; j_gene: TRBJ2-5; CDR3nt: TGCAGTGCTAGTTCCCCAACGACGGCGGGGGTAGAGACCCAGTACTTC; CDR3aa: CSASSPTTAGVETQYF
abundance: few; v_gene: TRBV6-1; d_gene: .; j_gene: TRBJ1-2; CDR3nt: TGTGCCAGCAGTAGATTCAGGGACAACACTAACTATGGCTACACCTTC; CDR3aa: CASSRFRDNTNYGYTF
abundance: .; v_gene: TRBV30; d_gene: .; j_gene: TRBJ2-2; CDR3nt: TGTGCCTGGAACGGGGTCACCGGGGAGCTGTTTTTT; CDR3aa: CAWNGVTGELFF